Sequencing of this TCR beta chain was carried out in a study of identical twins. TCRdb re-called the 5' RACE reads with MiXCR, one entry per CDR3 protein. The sample contains under 500,000 distinct CDR3 sequences, 13% to 15% of which appear only once. This clonotype was seen ten or more times. This CDR3 has 15 amino acids. Germline-derived CDR1 and CDR2 are SGHTA and FQGNSA. The junction had 4 bases not matched to a gene; V was cut back by 3 bases and J by 5 bases. The sample was also reused in another study, on yellow fever vaccine responses in identical twins.

This chain links TRBV7-2 with TRBJ2-2; 9 nucleotides match TRBD2. The TCR originated in a woman aged 18-29 years in good health. The sequenced sample consisted of CD4+ T cells sorted from blood. The chain's CDR3 is CASSLRGGATGELFF. CDR3 nucleotides: TGTGCCAGCAGCTTGCGCGGGGGGGCAACCGGGGAGCTGTTTTTT.